A single sample is the source of the 19 T cell receptor beta chains below, sequenced in a study of blood T cell repertoires in COVID-19. Generated by immunoSEQ multiplex PCR, the TCRdb table keeps only in-frame clones and is missing some. The sample lists over 120,000 clones, around nine tenths seen once, with about 1.6% in the top ten. The sequenced sample consisted of peripheral blood. These receptors all come from a human donor in a cohort sampled during active COVID-19.

V usage is TRBV20-1 and J usage is TRBJ2-7; 7 nucleotides match TRBD2. The J call may be in error: the DNA end matches TRBJ2-5 better. Germline lookup yields CDR1 DFQATT and CDR2 SNEGSKA (reference sequence). This CDR3 is 12 amino acids long. The chain's CDR3 is CSASLAEETQYF. In DNA, the CDR3 is TGCAGTGCTAGTCTAGCGGAAGAGACCCAGTACTTC.

The chain has TRBV5-5 and TRBJ2-3; D possibly corresponds to TRBD1 (6 bases). V was pared by 4 bases and J by 2 bases, with 17 bases between. Per germline, CDR1 SGHKS and CDR2 YYEKEE (reference sequence). This CDR3 has 16 residues. Here the CDR3 reads CASSTRRDTSTDTQYF. The DNA of the CDR3 is TGTGCCAGCAGCACCCGAAGGGACACTTCCACAGATACGCAGTATTTT.

This clone was recorded once. The rearrangement links TRBV19 to TRBJ2-5; D perhaps matches TRBD1 (6 bases). Germline CDR1 is LNHDA and CDR2 is SQIVND (reference sequence). CDR3 length: 13 amino acids. Trimming shortened V by 4 bases and J by 5 bases, and 11 bases separated the two germline ends. CDR3 DNA: TGTGCCAGTAGTACGACAGGTCAGGAGACCCAGTACTTC. Translation gives CASSTTGQETQYF.

This clone was recorded a few times. The chain carries TRBV5-1 and TRBJ1-2; D not resolved. Germline V lookup: CDR1 SGHRS, CDR2 YFSETQ. The V end was cut by 3 bases, the J end by 0 bases, with 6 bases between. This CDR3 has 13 residues. This CDR3 reads CASSWRTNYGYTF. The CDR3, as DNA: TGCGCCAGCAGCTGGAGGACTAACTATGGCTACACCTTC. The full variable domain, completed using reference TRBV5-1 and TRBJ1-2, is KAGVTQTPRYLIKTRGQQVTLSCSPISGHRSVSWYQQTPGQGLQFLFEYFSETQRNKGNFPGRFSGRQFSNSRSEMNVSTLELGDSALYLCASSWRTNYGYTFGSGTRLTVV.

This clone has just a few counts. The V and J genes are TRBV29-1 and TRBJ1-1; 7 nucleotides match TRBD1. Germline CDR1 is SQVTM and CDR2 is ANQGSEA. The CDR3 consists of 12 residues. The V and J ends lost 6 bases and 5 bases, in that order; junction bases with no gene match: 6. CDR3 residues: CSVRDSETEAFF. Here the CDR3 DNA reads TGCAGCGTACGGGACAGCGAAACTGAAGCTTTCTTT. The full variable domain, with the rest looked up from reference TRBV29-1 and TRBJ1-1, is SAVISQKPSRDICQRGTSLTIQCQVDSQVTMMFWYRQQPGQSLTLIATANQGSEATYESGFVIDKFPISRPNLTFSTLTVSNMSPEDSSIYLCSVRDSETEAFFGQGTRLTVV.

The V gene is TRBV6-5, the J gene TRBJ1-1, with a tentative D call TRBD1 (6 bases). Trimming took 7 bases from V and 2 from J, leaving 11 bases between them. Germline CDR1 MNHEY, CDR2 SVGAGI. The length of the CDR3 is 13 residues. The CDR3 nucleotides are TGTGCCAGCACGTACAGGGTCAACACTGAAGCTTTCTTT. Translating it yields CASTYRVNTEAFF.

The rearrangement uses TRBV7-8 and TRBJ1-1; D remains ambiguous. V lost 1 base to trimming and J lost 2 bases, with 11 bases between them. The germline gives CDR1 SGHVS, CDR2 FQNEAQ. This CDR3 spans 15 amino acids. CDR3 in amino acids: CASSLGYGSNTEAFF. The CDR3 DNA follows: TGTGCCAGCAGCTTAGGGTACGGTAGTAACACTGAAGCTTTCTTT.

This clone was observed a few times. The chain is built from TRBV7-9 and TRBJ2-2; 9 nucleotides match TRBD1. CDR1 and CDR2 from the germline V gene are SEHNR and FQNEAQ (reference sequence). The CDR3 runs to 16 residues. The V segment lost 5 bases and the J segment 6 bases; nucleotides outside the gene matches: 10. The CDR3 region has the DNA TGTGCCAGCAGCACGCAACAGGGGGCCCCTTCCGGGGAGCTGTTTTTT. Its translation is CASSTQQGAPSGELFF. Together with reference TRBV7-9 and TRBJ2-2, the CDR3 gives the full variable domain: DTGVSQNPRHKITKRGQNVTFRCDPISEHNRLYWYRQTLGQGPEFLTYFQNEAQLEKSRLLSDRFSAERPKGSFSTLEIQRTEQGDSAMYLCASSTQQGAPSGELFFGEGSRLTVL.

The chain recombines TRBV15 with TRBJ1-5; D gene unclear. V was trimmed by 3 bases and J by 0 bases, leaving 12 bases between them. The CDR3 has 16 residues. Germline CDR1 is LNHNV and CDR2 is YYDKDF (reference sequence). In DNA, the CDR3 is TGTGCCACCAGCAGTTCAGACACGCATAGCAATCAGCCCCAGCATTTT. It specifies CATSSSDTHSNQPQHF.

This clone showed up just once. An end of the junction does not agree with germline; a read error may underlie this. The chain is built from TRBV7-7 and TRBJ1-2; weak D call: TRBD1 (6 bases). There are 15 residues in the CDR3. Per the germline V gene, CDR1 is SSHAT and CDR2 is FNYEAQ (reference sequence). CDR3 sequence (DNA): TGTGCTAGCAGCTACAGGGAAAAGGGTAACTATGGCTACACCTTC. Its translation is CASSYREKGNYGYTF.

In its sample, this clone was seen once. The gene calls are TRBV15 and TRBJ2-3; possible D gene TRBD2, 5 bases. Deletions cut 1 base from V and 2 bases from J, with 13 bases between. The CDR3 is 16 residues long. Germline CDR1 is LNHNV and CDR2 is YYDKDF (reference sequence). DNA for the CDR3: TGTGCCACCAGCAGAGTTCGGGAACTGATCACAGATACGCAGTATTTT. This gives the protein CATSRVRELITDTQYF.

Details on this clone: This specimen includes other DNA sequences encoding the same CDR3. The gene calls are TRBV15 and TRBJ1-1, with D possibly matching TRBD1 (5 bases). Trimming stripped 0 bases from V and 10 bases from J, with 18 bases between. CDR3 size: 15 residues. Per the germline V gene, CDR1 is LNHNV and CDR2 is YYDKDF (reference sequence). The DNA for the CDR3 is TGTGCCACCAGCAGAGACGGGGGTCTAAAGCCCCTAGCTTTCTTT. Protein: CATSRDGGLKPLAFF.

V and J are TRBV6-5 and TRBJ2-3, with D possibly being TRBD1 (6 bases). Germline-derived CDR1 and CDR2 are MNHEY and SVGAGI. V dropped 5 bases and J dropped 0 bases, with 12 bases sitting between them. This CDR3 has 15 residues. CDR3 coding DNA: TGTGCCAGCAGTACCAGGACAGCAAGCACAGATACGCAGTATTTT. It yields the protein CASSTRTASTDTQYF.

This rearrangement joins TRBV19 to TRBJ1-5; D ambiguous. Germline CDR1 reads LNHDA; CDR2 reads SQIVND (reference sequence). The CDR3 totals 15 residues. V lost 3 bases and J lost 1, with 10 bases in between. CDR3 in DNA: TGTGCCAGTAGTATGTTAGGAGAGAGCAATCAGCCCCAGCATTTT. Translating it yields CASSMLGESNQPQHF.

The chain links TRBV6-9 to TRBJ1-1, with 7 bases that match TRBD1. J gave up 3 bases and V 4 bases, and 8 bases lay outside the gene matches. The CDR3 totals 15 residues. Germline values: CDR1 MNHGY, CDR2 SVAAGI. CDR3 residues: CASSSNGTEDTEAFF. CDR3 coding DNA: TGTGCCAGCAGTTCGAATGGGACAGAGGACACTGAAGCTTTCTTT.

This rearrangement joins TRBV6-2 or TRBV6-3 to TRBJ2-1, with 12 bases lining up with TRBD2. The CDR3 spans 17 residues. The germline V gene has CDR1 MNHEY and CDR2 SVGEGT. Trimming took 0 bases from V and 3 from J; bases not matched to a gene: 3. This CDR3 reads CASSYSSSGGDYNEQFF. The CDR3 coding sequence is TGTGCCAGCAGTTACTCATCTAGCGGGGGGGACTACAATGAGCAGTTCTTC.

The chain couples TRBV4-3 to TRBJ1-1, with D tentatively TRBD1 (5 bases). The germline V and J ends were trimmed by 1 base and 1 base, with 10 bases remaining between them. This CDR3 contains 15 residues. Germline V lookup: CDR1 LGHNA, CDR2 YSLEER. CDR3 amino acids: CASSQVDSKNTEAFF. As DNA, the CDR3 is TGCGCCAGCAGCCAAGTAGACAGTAAGAACACTGAAGCTTTCTTT.

This chain joins TRBV19 and TRBJ2-1; D is possibly TRBD1 (6 bases). Trimming cost V 5 bases and J 6 bases, with 11 bases left between them. Germline-derived CDR1 and CDR2 are LNHDA and SQIVND (reference sequence). This CDR3 has 13 amino acids. Here the CDR3 DNA reads TGTGCCAGTAGTCCAGGACAGACCAATGAGCAGTTCTTC. Amino acids: CASSPGQTNEQFF.

The chain uses TRBV5-1 and TRBJ1-1, with TRBD1 identical over 9 bases. Germline loops: CDR1 SGHRS, CDR2 YFSETQ. This CDR3 has 20 residues. J lost 0 bases, V lost 3 bases, and 18 bases had no gene match. CDR3 region: CASSYTGGERGHHMNTEAFF. DNA of the CDR3: TGCGCCAGCAGCTATACAGGGGGCGAGAGAGGACACCACATGAACACTGAAGCTTTCTTT.